The rows below give T cell receptor beta chains drawn from one sample of a study of a mutant IDH1 vaccine in newly diagnosed glioma. The repertoire was sequenced with immunoSEQ multiplex PCR; TCRdb's copy has only in-frame clones and lacks some. The sample consists of about 60,000 clones, approximately 87% of them appearing once. For these receptors, no antigen is known. This specimen consisted of PBMCs, obtained from a glioma patient whose treatment included an IDH1 peptide vaccine. The receptors originated from a man aged 18 to 30 with glioma. Both conserved end residues are part of each CDR3. D genes are given only for firm matches. Expanded clones are given a class, and other clones once, few, many or no size at all.

TRBJ1-1 few TRBV6-5 . TGTGCCAGCAGTTTCGAGACAAATTCGCGAGCTTTCTTT CASSFETNSRAFF
TRBJ2-5 . TRBV19 TRBD1 TGTGCCAGTAGTCTTTTTACAGGGGACGAGACCCAGTACTTC CASSLFTGDETQYF
TRBJ2-7 . TRBV7-8 . TGTGCCAGCAGCTTAGGTTCCCTACTTAGCTCCTACGAGCAGTACTTC CASSLGSLLSSYEQYF
TRBJ2-7 . TRBV11-1 . TGTGCCAGCAGCCATGGGGATTTCGAGCAGTACTTC CASSHGDFEQYF
TRBJ1-1 . TRBV7-9 . TGTGCCAGCAGCCCCTGGGGGCGGCAGAACACTGAAGCTTTCTTT CASSPWGRQNTEAFF
TRBJ1-3 . TRBV27 TRBD1 TGTGCCAGCAGTCCACTCTCCTCCAGGACAGGGGTTGGAAACACCATATATTTT CASSPLSSRTGVGNTIYF
TRBJ1-5 . TRBV6-5 . TGTGCCAGCAGTTACTCTAGGAGGAGCAATCAGCCCCAGCATTTT CASSYSRRSNQPQHF
TRBJ2-6 . TRBV25-1 . TGTGCCAGCAGTGCCTGGGACCGGCTCTCTGGGGCCAACGTCCTGACTTTC CASSAWDRLSGANVLTF
TRBJ2-5 . TRBV5-4 . TGTGCCAGCAGCCCTCGGACGGGACGCCAGGGAGAGACCCAGTACTTC CASSPRTGRQGETQYF
TRBJ1-4 few TRBV12-5 . TGTGCTAGTGGTTTGGTCCCGGGGAGAATTTGCTGTTTT CASGLVPGRICCF
TRBJ1-1 few TRBV15 . TGTGCCACCAGCCCTCGGGGCACTGAAGCTTTCTTT CATSPRGTEAFF
TRBJ2-1 . TRBV4-1 TRBD2 TGCGCCAGCAGCCCCTTCCCTAGCGGCTACAATGAGCAGTTCTTC CASSPFPSGYNEQFF
TRBJ2-2 . TRBV4-1 . TGCGCCAGCAGCCAAGTTTTACTAGCAAGAACTGGGGAGCTGTTTTTT CASSQVLLARTGELFF
TRBJ1-5 . TRBV10-2 . TGCGCCAGCAGCCCTAAAGGGTCCAATCAGCCCCAGCATTTT CASSPKGSNQPQHF
TRBJ2-2 . TRBV5-7 TRBD1 TGTGCCAGCAGCTGGGGCCGACAGGGAAAGAACACCGGGGAGCTGTTTTTT CASSWGRQGKNTGELFF
TRBJ1-5 . TRBV7-2 TRBD1 TGTGCCAGCAGCGCCCGACAGGGCTGGGACCAGCCCCAGCATTTT CASSARQGWDQPQHF
TRBJ1-3 . TRBV9 TRBD1 TGTGCCAGCAGCGTGAGACAGGGGGCTAACACCATATATTTT CASSVRQGANTIYF
TRBJ1-4 . TRBV6-1 TRBD1 TGTGCCAGCAGAAACAGGGGGCTCGAAAAACTGTTTTTT CASRNRGLEKLFF
TRBJ1-2 . TRBV5-1 . TGCGCCAGCAGCTTGGGGCAGGGGAACTATGGCTACACCTTC CASSLGQGNYGYTF
TRBJ1-5 . TRBV4-3 . TGCGCCAGCAGCCAAGATCCCGCGACAGGCGCCCAGGGGTCCAATCAGCCCCAGCATTTT CASSQDPATGAQGSNQPQHF
TRBJ1-2 . TRBV25-1 TRBD1 TGTGCCAGCAGACCTTGGGACAGGGCCCCGCGGGGTGGTGGCTACACCTTC CASRPWDRAPRGGGYTF
TRBJ1-1 . TRBV7-6 . TGTGCCAGCAGCTTAGGGCAAGCAGGGTTTGGGACTGAAGCTTTCTTT CASSLGQAGFGTEAFF
TRBJ2-6 . TRBV10-3 . TGTGCCATCAGCCATCATAAACAGGGCTCTGGGGCCAACGTCCTGACTTTC CAISHHKQGSGANVLTF
TRBJ2-7 . TRBV5-1 . TGCGCCAGCAGCTTGGTACCCGGCCGAATGGACGAGCAGTACTTC CASSLVPGRMDEQYF
TRBJ1-1 . TRBV12-5 TRBD1 TGTGCTAGTGGTTTTTACAGGGGCCCTGAAGCTTTCTTT CASGFYRGPEAFF
TRBJ1-6 . TRBV6-6 . TGTGCCAGCAGTTACCAACAGGCCACCCAAAATTCACCCCTCCACTTT CASSYQQATQNSPLHF
TRBJ1-5 few TRBV4-3 TRBD1 TGCGCCAGCAGCCAAGTGGACAGGGGTCAGCCCCAGCATTTT CASSQVDRGQPQHF
TRBJ2-2 . TRBV10-3 . TGTGCCATCAGTGAGTCGGGGATCACAGGGTCCGGGGAGCTGTTTTTT CAISESGITGSGELFF
TRBJ2-7 . TRBV18 TRBD2 TGTGCCAGCTCACCGACCCTAGCGGGAGGGGACGAGCAGTACTTC CASSPTLAGGDEQYF
TRBJ2-3 . TRBV30 TRBD1 TGTGCCTGGCTGGACAGGGGAAGCTTAAATACGCAGTATTTT CAWLDRGSLNTQYF
TRBJ1-5 . TRBV6-1 . TGTGCCAGCAGTGAAGCACAGGGTCGCAATCAGCCCCAGCATTTT CASSEAQGRNQPQHF
TRBJ1-5 . TRBV6-5 . TGTGCCAGCAGCAACGTACAGGGTAGCAATCAGCCCCAGCATTTT CASSNVQGSNQPQHF
TRBJ1-5 . TRBV19 . TGTGCCAGTAGTATAATTACAGGGAATAGCAATCAGCCCCAGCATTTT CASSIITGNSNQPQHF
TRBJ2-4 . TRBV11-1 TRBD1 TGTGCCAGCAGCCCGTTAACAATCACAGGGGGCGCGGGAAAAAGCATTCAGTACTTC CASSPLTITGGAGKSIQYF
TRBJ1-5 few TRBV7-9 . TGTGCCAGCAGCTCAGGGATAGGGAGCAATCAGCCCCAGCATTTT CASSSGIGSNQPQHF
TRBJ1-1 . TRBV27 . TGTGCCAGCAGTGACGACGAGAACACTGAAGCTTTCTTT CASSDDENTEAFF
TRBJ1-5 few TRBV11-2 TRBD1 TGTGCCAGCAGCCGTACGGCAGGGGGTACTGCTTCGCCCCAGCATTTT CASSRTAGGTASPQHF
TRBJ1-1 . TRBV9 TRBD1 TGTGCCAGCAGCGTAGTCGGGACAGGGACTGAAGCTTTCTTT CASSVVGTGTEAFF
TRBJ1-3 . TRBV2 . TGTGCCAGCAATCGGGGGGCTTCAGGAAACACCATATATTTT CASNRGASGNTIYF
TRBJ2-7 . TRBV6-1 TRBD2 TGTGCCAGCAGTGGACTAGCTTACGAGCAGTACTTC CASSGLAYEQYF
TRBJ2-7 . TRBV7-2 TRBD2 TGTGCCAGCAGCCCCAAAGCGGGGGGCTACGAGCAGTACTTC CASSPKAGGYEQYF
TRBJ1-2 . TRBV10-3 . TGTGCCATCAGTGAGACGGGTTACTATGGCTACACCTTC CAISETGYYGYTF
TRBJ1-5 once TRBV5-6 . TGTGCCAGCAGATCGGGACGGTTTAGCAATCAGCCCCAGCATTTT CASRSGRFSNQPQHF
TRBJ1-1 . TRBV7-8 TRBD1 TGTGCCAGCAGCTTAACTAGGGGGCCGGAAGCTTTCTTT CASSLTRGPEAFF
TRBJ1-6 few TRBV21-1 . TGTGCCACCCCGAGAGACAGCGGGAATTCACCCCTCCACTTT CATPRDSGNSPLHF
TRBJ2-1 . TRBV25-1 TRBD1 TGTGCCAGCAGTGATTTGTGGACAGGGACCTGGAATGAGCAGTTCTTC CASSDLWTGTWNEQFF
TRBJ2-7 . TRBV28 . TGTGCCAGCAGCAGTTGGGTTCCCTACGAGCAGTACTTC CASSSWVPYEQYF
TRBJ1-3 . TRBV18 . TGTGCCAGCTCACGAAATGGCCGGGGTTCGTCGGGAAACACCATATATTTT CASSRNGRGSSGNTIYF
TRBJ1-5 . TRBV19 . TGTGCCAGTACTAAATTGCTTGGGGCAGCGGGCAATCAGCCCCAGCATTTT CASTKLLGAAGNQPQHF
TRBJ2-1 . TRBV9 . TGTGCCAGCAGCGTCGCTGGCAGGGCGTACAATGAGCAGTTCTTC CASSVAGRAYNEQFF
TRBJ1-1 . TRBV6-1 . TGTGCGAGCAAGGGGGGGCACGCCTCGAACACTGAAGCTTTCTTT CASKGGHASNTEAFF